This TCR beta chain was retrieved from a study of shared clonotypes between healthy human individuals. About the study: The study enrolled a couple of women and three men aged 18 to 49. Study-wide results and caveats: In general, naive subsets displayed greater estimated richness than memory subsets did.

As regards this clone: Its antigen is currently unknown.

Deep-level settings were used for running the assay. Generated by immunoSEQ multiplex PCR, the TCRdb table keeps only in-frame clones and is missing some. This table holds 2 million to 2.5 million clones, approximately 94% found once. The CDR3 loop spans 18 amino acids. Per the germline V gene, CDR1 is MNHEY and CDR2 is SMNVEV (reference sequence). Losses at the gene ends were 1 base for V and 3 bases for J; bases not matched to a gene: 6. The sample was naive CD4+ T cells sorted from blood. Sample subset: CD45RA+ positively selected. The sequence was obtained from a man younger than 35 in good health. This chain connects TRBV27 to TRBJ2-2; 12 nucleotides agree with TRBD2. CDR3 bases: TGTGCCAGCAGTTTATGGAGGACTAGCGGGGCCTACACCGGGGAGCTGTTTTTT. Amino acids: CASSLWRTSGAYTGELFF.